The rows below give T cell receptor beta chains drawn from one sample of a study of T-cell reconstitution after alpha-beta-depleted transplantation in children. TCRdb itself ran the PCR reads through MiXCR, one entry per CDR3 protein. Among some 350,000 distinct CDR3 sequences listed, 10% were seen once. The sample here was PBMCs from the stem cell graft donor, taken from the stem cell graft. Receptors originate from a human donor who donated a stem cell graft to a child with acute lymphoblastic leukemia. Each CDR3 is given with its conserved first and last residue. Fields, in order: V gene, D gene, clone size, J gene, CDR3 protein, CDR3 DNA. A D gene is named only where the DNA matches it firmly. Clone size appears in some rows only: once, few, many, or a class for an expanded clone.

V: TRBV13; D: -; size: few; J: TRBJ1-2; CDR3: CASSLEGTNGYTF; DNA: TGTGCCAGCAGCTTAGAGGGGACCAATGGCTACACCTTC
V: TRBV7-9; D: -; size: -; J: TRBJ2-3; CDR3: CASSVRLNHTQYF; DNA: TGTGCCAGCAGCGTCAGACTTAACCATACGCAGTATTTT
V: TRBV29-1; D: TRBD2; size: few; J: TRBJ2-1; CDR3: CSVPGTSGNSYNEQFF; DNA: TGCAGCGTTCCCGGGACTAGCGGGAACTCCTACAATGAGCAGTTCTTC
V: TRBV20-1; D: -; size: many; J: TRBJ2-7; CDR3: CSASVPQSSYEQYF; DNA: TGCAGTGCTAGTGTTCCCCAGAGCTCCTACGAGCAGTACTTC
V: TRBV9; D: TRBD2; size: -; J: TRBJ2-1; CDR3: CASSALPDSGSLNEQFF; DNA: TGTGCCAGCAGCGCCCTCCCGGATAGCGGGAGTTTGAATGAGCAGTTCTTC
V: TRBV4-1; D: TRBD2; size: few; J: TRBJ2-1; CDR3: CASSQEGLAGSSYNEQFF; DNA: TGCGCCAGCAGCCAAGAGGGACTAGCCGGGAGCTCCTACAATGAGCAGTTCTTC
V: TRBV5-4; D: TRBD2; size: -; J: TRBJ2-5; CDR3: CASRLGQIFSSGISGSSYQETQYF; DNA: TGTGCCAGCAGGTTGGGACAGATCTTTTCTAGCGGGATATCCGGTAGTTCGTACCAAGAGACCCAGTACTTC
V: TRBV12-3/TRBV12-4; D: -; size: few; J: TRBJ2-1; CDR3: CASSLRVLGFNEQFF; DNA: TGTGCCAGCAGTTTACGGGTTCTCGGATTCAATGAGCAGTTCTTC
V: TRBV2; D: -; size: -; J: TRBJ2-3; CDR3: CASSEGQATSTDTQYF; DNA: TGTGCCAGCAGTGAAGGACAGGCAACTAGCACAGATACGCAGTATTTT
V: TRBV28; D: TRBD2; size: few; J: TRBJ2-1; CDR3: CATKLAGPYNEQFF; DNA: TGTGCCACCAAACTAGCGGGGCCCTACAATGAGCAGTTCTTC
V: TRBV4-2; D: TRBD1; size: few; J: TRBJ2-1; CDR3: CASSQTAGTGFPDEQFF; DNA: TGTGCCAGCAGCCAAACCGCCGGGACAGGGTTCCCCGATGAGCAGTTCTTC
V: TRBV7-9; D: -; size: few; J: TRBJ1-6; CDR3: CASSLGAAYNSPLHF; DNA: TGTGCCAGCAGCTTAGGTGCAGCCTATAATTCACCCCTCCACTTT
V: TRBV5-1; D: TRBD2; size: few; J: TRBJ2-7; CDR3: CASSPGTSELYEQYF; DNA: TGCGCCAGCAGCCCCGGGACTAGCGAGCTCTACGAGCAGTACTTC
V: TRBV6-2/TRBV6-3; D: TRBD2; size: -; J: TRBJ2-7; CDR3: CASRLAGESYEQYF; DNA: TGTGCCAGCAGACTAGCGGGAGAGTCCTACGAGCAGTACTTC
V: TRBV3-1; D: -; size: -; J: TRBJ2-1; CDR3: CASSPSGFPTYNEQFF; DNA: TGTGCCAGCAGTCCTTCCGGATTCCCCACCTACAATGAGCAGTTCTTC
V: TRBV5-1; D: TRBD2; size: -; J: TRBJ2-3; CDR3: CASSLAGTSGRSSTDTQYF; DNA: TGCGCCAGCAGCTTGGCAGGGACTAGCGGGAGGTCTAGCACAGATACGCAGTATTTT
V: TRBV7-8; D: -; size: few; J: TRBJ2-1; CDR3: CASSLVYDPTTNEQFF; DNA: TGTGCCAGCAGCTTAGTATACGACCCGACGACCAATGAGCAGTTCTTC
V: TRBV11-3; D: -; size: -; J: TRBJ2-7; CDR3: CASSSSSPEQYF; DNA: TGTGCCAGCAGCTCTTCGTCCCCCGAGCAGTACTTC
V: TRBV7-9; D: -; size: many; J: TRBJ2-5; CDR3: CASSFGAQETQYF; DNA: TGTGCCAGCAGCTTCGGCGCCCAAGAGACCCAGTACTTC
V: TRBV7-9; D: TRBD2; size: few; J: TRBJ2-7; CDR3: CASSQGASGSYEEQYF; DNA: TGTGCCAGCAGCCAGGGGGCTAGCGGGAGTTACGAAGAGCAGTACTTC